This entry lists 31 T cell receptor beta chains sequenced from one sample in a study of beta chain features in type 1 diabetes. Study-wide findings and caveats: Across all four CD4+ subsets, people with type 1 diabetes showed modestly shorter TCRB CDR3s.

No antigen has been assigned to these receptors. The study reverse transcribed the entire isolated RNA, so it sequenced expressed TCRB transcripts. The assay was immunoSEQ multiplex PCR, and TCRdb's table has in-frame clones only and misses some. The table lists fewer than 400,000 clones, approximately 9.9% of them singletons. The source material was central memory CD4+ T cells from blood. These receptors came from a man aged 30 to 45 with type 1 diabetes.

V usage is TRBV5-1 and J usage is TRBJ2-7; perhaps D is TRBD1 or TRBD2 (5 bases each). V lost 7 bases and J lost 5, with 19 bases in between. The germline CDR1 and CDR2 sequences are SGHRS and YFSETQ. The length of the CDR3 is 14 residues. As DNA, the CDR3 is TGCGCCAGCGGAAGGGACGGGGAACTAGACGAGCAGTACTTC. This codes for CASGRDGELDEQYF. The full variable domain, its missing parts supplied by reference TRBV5-1 and TRBJ2-7, is KAGVTQTPRYLIKTRGQQVTLSCSPISGHRSVSWYQQTPGQGLQFLFEYFSETQRNKGNFPGRFSGRQFSNSRSEMNVSTLELGDSALYLCASGRDGELDEQYFGPGTRLTVT.

J is TRBJ2-6 and V is TRBV5-1, with D perhaps matching TRBD2 (5 bases). CDR3 length equals 13 residues. Germline CDR1 reads SGHRS; CDR2 reads YFSETQ. Trimming stripped 7 bases from V and 3 bases from J, with 8 bases between. CDR3 residues: CASGRDGANVLTF. In DNA, the CDR3 is TGCGCCAGCGGCCGGGATGGGGCCAACGTCCTGACTTTC. Combining the CDR3 with reference TRBV5-1 and TRBJ2-6 gives the whole variable domain KAGVTQTPRYLIKTRGQQVTLSCSPISGHRSVSWYQQTPGQGLQFLFEYFSETQRNKGNFPGRFSGRQFSNSRSEMNVSTLELGDSALYLCASGRDGANVLTFGAGSRLTVL.

This clone was counted only a few times. The rearrangement joins TRBV27 to TRBJ2-6, with a tentative D call TRBD2 (5 bases). Germline-derived CDR1 and CDR2 are MNHEY and SMNVEV (reference sequence). The CDR3 is made up of 15 amino acids. Trimming removed 5 bases at V and 0 bases at J, with 8 bases between. The CDR3 DNA reads as TGTGCCAGCAGTCTACGGGGCTCTGGGGCCAACGTCCTGACTTTC. This gives the protein CASSLRGSGANVLTF.

This clone was counted a few times. This rearrangement joins TRBV9 to TRBJ2-5; the D gene is possibly TRBD2 (6 bases). The CDR3 spans 13 residues. Germline CDR1 SGDLS, CDR2 YYNGEE. The V gene lost 0 bases and the J gene lost 9 bases, with 12 bases spanning the gap. Written as DNA, the CDR3 is TGTGCCAGCAGCGTAGGTCCCTCGGGAGCCCAGTACTTC. It translates to CASSVGPSGAQYF.

V gene TRBV30 combines with J gene TRBJ1-3, with D perhaps matching TRBD1 (5 bases). V dropped 3 bases and J dropped 2 bases, with 17 bases sitting between them. The CDR3 has 16 amino acids. The germline gives CDR1 GTSNPN, CDR2 SVGIG (reference sequence). The DNA for the CDR3 is TGTGCCTGGAGCCCTAGGGGACGGGGGGCTGGAAACACCATATATTTT. This sequence encodes CAWSPRGRGAGNTIYF.

This chain joins TRBV10-3 and TRBJ2-5; D call uncertain. Per germline, CDR1 ENHRY and CDR2 SYGVKD. The CDR3 extends over 12 amino acids. V was pared by 4 bases and J by 5 bases, with 8 bases between. CDR3 residues: CAISAERETQYF. Here the CDR3 DNA reads TGTGCCATCAGTGCTGAGAGGGAGACCCAGTACTTC.

The sample holds a few counts of this clone. The chain is built from TRBV30 and TRBJ2-5; D is possibly TRBD1 (5 bases). The CDR3 contains 14 residues. Trimming stripped 5 bases from V and 0 bases from J, with 13 bases between. Germline V gene lookup returns CDR1 GTSNPN and CDR2 SVGIG (reference sequence). The CDR3 spells CAWGARRNQETQYF. DNA for the CDR3: TGTGCCTGGGGGGCCAGGAGAAACCAAGAGACCCAGTACTTC.

This clone turned up a few times. The chain has TRBV30 and TRBJ1-2, with D perhaps TRBD1 (5 bases). Trimming took 1 base from V and 3 from J, leaving 9 bases between them. Germline CDR1 GTSNPN, CDR2 SVGIG (reference sequence). The CDR3 contains 13 residues. CDR3 DNA sequence: TGTGCCTGGAGTGAGACAGATCACTATGGCTACACCTTC. Its protein product is CAWSETDHYGYTF.

This clone has more than one count but fewer than ten. The chain carries TRBV6-6 and TRBJ2-5; TRBD2 matches at 10 bases. Germline CDR1 MNHNY, CDR2 SVGAGI (reference sequence). The V segment lost 5 bases and the J segment 2 bases; nucleotides outside the gene matches: 5. The CDR3 has 15 residues. DNA for the CDR3: TGTGCCAGCAGTCAAGCGGGGGGGCCACAAGAGACCCAGTACTTC. This gives the protein CASSQAGGPQETQYF.

The V gene is TRBV10-3, the J gene TRBJ2-2, with 7 bases identical to TRBD1. Losses at the gene ends were 7 bases for V and 4 bases for J; bases not matched to a gene: 6. There are 14 residues in the CDR3. CDR1 and CDR2 from the germline V gene are ENHRY and SYGVKD. The CDR3 reads CAITGTAPTGELFF. As DNA, the CDR3 is TGTGCCATCACCGGGACAGCACCCACCGGGGAGCTGTTTTTT.

CDR3 loop: CASSLPGLVPSTDTQYF. The CDR3 DNA is TGTGCCAGCAGCCTCCCGGGACTAGTACCTAGCACAGATACGCAGTATTTT. The chain joins TRBV25-1 to TRBJ2-3; TRBD2 agrees at 8 bases. The germline CDR1 and CDR2 sequences are MGHDK and SYGVNS. V lost 6 bases to trimming and J lost 0 bases; unmatched junction nucleotides: 11. This CDR3 contains 17 residues. Full variable domain (outside the CDR3, taken from reference TRBV25-1 and TRBJ2-3): EADIYQTPRYLVIGTGKKITLECSQTMGHDKMYWYQQDPGMELHLIHYSYGVNSTEKGDLSSESTVSRIRTEHFPLTLESARPSHTSQYLCASSLPGLVPSTDTQYFGPGTRLTVL.

V is TRBV6-6 and J is TRBJ1-6; the match to TRBD1 covers 7 bases. The length of the CDR3 is 15 residues. V shed 1 base and J 8 bases; nucleotides not matched to a gene: 5. The V gene's germline CDR1 is MNHNY and CDR2 SVGAGI (reference sequence). This CDR3 reads CASSYYRDSDSPLHF. DNA for the CDR3: TGTGCCAGCAGTTACTACCGGGACAGTGATTCACCCCTCCACTTT.

The rearrangement links TRBV4-2 to TRBJ2-1; maybe TRBD1 (6 bases). The V end was cut by 2 bases, the J end by 4 bases, with 15 bases between. CDR1 is LGHNA and CDR2 is YNFKEQ in the germline V gene. This CDR3 is built from 16 residues. The CDR3 sequence: CASSQSGTSKYNEQFF. The CDR3 coding sequence is TGTGCCAGCAGCCAATCAGGGACATCCAAATACAATGAGCAGTTCTTC.

CDR3 sequence: CASNQGATGANVLTF. CDR3 sequence (DNA): TGTGCCAGCAACCAGGGGGCTACTGGGGCCAACGTCCTGACTTTC. This rearrangement joins TRBV6-5 to TRBJ2-6; 8 bases line up with TRBD1. V was clipped by 7 bases and J by 2 bases; unmatched bases: 4. CDR1 MNHEY and CDR2 SVGAGI come from the germline V gene. CDR3 size: 15 residues.

This chain joins TRBV5-6 and TRBJ1-4; a weak D match, TRBD1 (5 bases). Germline V gene data show CDR1 as SGHDT and CDR2 as YYEEEE. The CDR3 is 14 amino acids. Trimming removed 4 bases at V and 2 bases at J, with 9 bases between. CDR3 in amino acids: CASSGAGTNEKLFF. Here the CDR3 DNA reads TGTGCCAGCAGCGGGGCAGGCACTAATGAAAAACTGTTTTTT.

The rearrangement links TRBV7-9 to TRBJ2-5, with 7 positions matching TRBD1. V gave up 10 bases and J gave up 3 bases; unmatched junction bases: 8. The germline V gene encodes CDR1 SEHNR and CDR2 FQNEAQ (reference sequence). The CDR3 loop spans 13 amino acids. The CDR3 bases are TGTGCCAACAGTGACAGGGCAGAAGAGACCCAGTACTTC. It translates to CANSDRAEETQYF.

The chain is built from TRBV7-7 and TRBJ2-2, with D hard to call. Trimming shortened V by 4 bases and J by 2 bases, and 8 bases separated the two germline ends. The CDR3 contains 14 residues. Looked up from germline, CDR1 is SSHAT and CDR2 is FNYEAQ (reference sequence). The CDR3 nucleotides read TGTGCCAGCAGCTCTCGGGTTAACACCGGGGAGCTGTTTTTT. Protein product: CASSSRVNTGELFF.

This clone was detected only a few times. This chain connects TRBV9 to TRBJ2-5; the match to TRBD2 covers 7 bases. The germline CDR1 and CDR2 sequences are SGDLS and YYNGEE. This CDR3 is 16 amino acids long. V lost 4 bases and J lost 2; bases outside the gene matches: 11. CDR3 coding DNA: TGTGCCAGCAGCCCACTTGGGGGGGGGAGTCAAGAGACCCAGTACTTC. Residues: CASSPLGGGSQETQYF.

This clone has more than one count but fewer than ten. The rearrangement links TRBV5-1 to TRBJ2-3; 12 bases align to TRBD2. Losses at the gene ends were 3 bases for V and 4 bases for J; bases not matched to a gene: 3. Looked up from germline, CDR1 is SGHRS and CDR2 is YFSETQ. This CDR3 is 15 amino acids long. The CDR3 DNA reads as TGCGCCAGCAGCTGGGGACTAGCGGGCCCAGATACGCAGTATTTT. Amino acid sequence: CASSWGLAGPDTQYF.

V and J are TRBV27 and TRBJ1-6; maybe TRBD1 (5 bases). The V end lost 6 bases, the J end lost 10 bases, and 13 bases lay between the germline ends. The CDR3 covers 13 residues. Germline values: CDR1 MNHEY, CDR2 SMNVEV (reference sequence). The CDR3 spells CASSEGAYSPLHF. The CDR3 DNA is TGTGCCAGCAGCGAAGGGGCCTACTCACCCCTCCACTTT.

The CDR3 reads CASSLGGDNQPQHF. DNA of the CDR3: TGCGCCAGCAGCTTGGGAGGGGACAATCAGCCCCAGCATTTT. V is TRBV5-1 and J is TRBJ1-5; perhaps TRBD1 as D (5 bases). The germline V gene encodes CDR1 SGHRS and CDR2 YFSETQ. The CDR3 extends over 14 amino acids. With 0 bases removed from V and 3 bases from J, the gap between germline ends came to 7 bases.

This chain joins TRBV11-2 and TRBJ1-3; D unresolved. CDR1 and CDR2 (germline): SGHAT, FQNNGV. CDR3 size: 15 residues. V lost 6 bases and J 1 base, leaving 13 bases between the germline ends. The CDR3 DNA sequence: TGTGCCAGCAGGGCGGCACACCGATCTGGAAACACCATATATTTT. It codes for CASRAAHRSGNTIYF.

This clone came up a few times. The gene calls are TRBV11-2 and TRBJ1-1; D unclear. With 1 base removed from V and 4 bases from J, the gap between germline ends came to 10 bases. Germline V gene lookup returns CDR1 SGHAT and CDR2 FQNNGV. This CDR3 is built from 14 residues. The CDR3 spells CASSLVFMGTEAFF. The DNA of the CDR3 is TGTGCCAGCAGCTTAGTGTTCATGGGCACTGAAGCTTTCTTT.

Only a few counts were recorded for this clone. The chain links TRBV7-2 to TRBJ2-1; 8 nucleotides align to TRBD2. The V segment lost 5 bases and the J segment 9 bases; nucleotides outside the gene matches: 18. This CDR3 has 17 amino acids. Germline values: CDR1 SGHTA, CDR2 FQGNSA. For the CDR3, the DNA is TGTGCCAGCAGCGGGCGTACCGGGGGGGCCGGTGTTGGTGAGCAGTTCTTC. As protein: CASSGRTGGAGVGEQFF.

The rearrangement joins TRBV27 to TRBJ2-3; TRBD2 matches at 7 bases. V lost 4 bases and J lost 5; bases outside the gene matches: 12. The CDR3 covers 16 residues. The germline V gene has CDR1 MNHEY and CDR2 SMNVEV (reference sequence). DNA for the CDR3: TGTGCCAGCAGTTCCTACGGGACCTCGGGGGGAGATACGCAGTATTTT. Its protein product is CASSSYGTSGGDTQYF.

This clone was counted between two and nine times. The CDR3 protein is CASSLKGANSGANVLTF. The CDR3 DNA sequence: TGTGCCAGCAGCTTGAAAGGGGCTAACTCTGGGGCCAACGTCCTGACTTTC. The chain is built from TRBV7-2 and TRBJ2-6; tentative D call: TRBD1 (5 bases). Germline V gene lookup returns CDR1 SGHTA and CDR2 FQGNSA. Deletions cut 3 bases from V and 0 bases from J, with 12 bases between. The CDR3 sequence is 17 residues long.

V and J are TRBV5-4 and TRBJ2-3; weak D call: TRBD1 (6 bases). CDR3 length: 14 residues. V was trimmed by 1 base and J by 4 bases, leaving 10 bases between them. CDR1 and CDR2 from the germline V gene are SGHNT and YYREEE (reference sequence). CDR3 bases: TGTGCCAGCAGCTTGACGGCAGGGGCAGATACGCAGTATTTT. Protein: CASSLTAGADTQYF.

The table lists this clone with a few counts. CDR3 amino acids: CASSPPSSGGTNNEQFF. CDR3 coding DNA: TGTGCCAGCTCACCACCGAGTAGCGGGGGGACTAACAATGAGCAGTTCTTC. This chain connects TRBV18 to TRBJ2-1, with TRBD2 matching over 10 bases. The J segment lost 5 bases and the V segment lost 0 bases, leaving 7 bases of the junction unmatched. Germline-derived CDR1 and CDR2 are KGHSH and LQKENI. The length of the CDR3 is 17 residues.

The V and J genes are TRBV5-1 and TRBJ2-4; 10 nucleotides line up with TRBD1. This CDR3 contains 15 residues. The germline CDR1 and CDR2 sequences are SGHRS and YFSETQ. V was clipped by 4 bases and J by 7 bases; unmatched bases: 8. This CDR3 reads CASSPRTGGGNIQYF. CDR3 DNA: TGCGCCAGCAGCCCCCGGACAGGGGGAGGGAACATTCAGTACTTC. Based on the CDR3 plus reference TRBV5-1 and TRBJ2-4, the full variable domain is KAGVTQTPRYLIKTRGQQVTLSCSPISGHRSVSWYQQTPGQGLQFLFEYFSETQRNKGNFPGRFSGRQFSNSRSEMNVSTLELGDSALYLCASSPRTGGGNIQYFGAGTRLSVL.

This clone has more than one count but fewer than ten. The rearrangement uses TRBV6-6 and TRBJ1-6; D is perhaps TRBD1 (5 bases). The V and J ends lost 2 bases and 3 bases respectively, with 11 bases between them. There are 16 residues in the CDR3. Germline CDR1 and CDR2: MNHNY and SVGAGI (reference sequence). In nucleotides, the CDR3 is TGTGCCAGCAGTTACGGAGGGGCCGACTATAATTCACCCCTCCACTTT. The encoded protein is CASSYGGADYNSPLHF.

J is TRBJ1-6 and V is TRBV10-3, with 8 bases fitting TRBD1. This CDR3 spans 13 amino acids. V trimming: 10 bases; J trimming: 7 bases; junction bases outside the gene matches: 6. Germline CDR1 ENHRY, CDR2 SYGVKD. CDR3 bases: TGTGCCACAGGACAGGGAGTAAATTCACCCCTCCACTTT. Its protein product is CATGQGVNSPLHF.